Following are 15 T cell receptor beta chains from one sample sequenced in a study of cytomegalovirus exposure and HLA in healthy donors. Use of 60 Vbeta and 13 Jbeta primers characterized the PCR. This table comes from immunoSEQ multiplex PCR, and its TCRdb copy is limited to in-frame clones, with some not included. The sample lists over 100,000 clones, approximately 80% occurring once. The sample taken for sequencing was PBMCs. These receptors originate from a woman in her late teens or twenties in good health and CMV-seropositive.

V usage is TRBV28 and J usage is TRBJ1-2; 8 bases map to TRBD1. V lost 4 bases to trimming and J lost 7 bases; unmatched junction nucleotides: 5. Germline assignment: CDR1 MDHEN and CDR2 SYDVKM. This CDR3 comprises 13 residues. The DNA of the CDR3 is TGTGCCAGCAGTTCTCAGGGGGCGCCTGGCTACACCTTC. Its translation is CASSSQGAPGYTF.

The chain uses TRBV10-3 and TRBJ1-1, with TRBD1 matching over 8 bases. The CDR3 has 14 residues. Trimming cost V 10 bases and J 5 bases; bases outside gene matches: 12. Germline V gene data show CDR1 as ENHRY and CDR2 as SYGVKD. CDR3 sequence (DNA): TGTGCCACCCTGGGTTCAGGGGGCGGAACTGAAGCTTTCTTT. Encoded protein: CATLGSGGGTEAFF.

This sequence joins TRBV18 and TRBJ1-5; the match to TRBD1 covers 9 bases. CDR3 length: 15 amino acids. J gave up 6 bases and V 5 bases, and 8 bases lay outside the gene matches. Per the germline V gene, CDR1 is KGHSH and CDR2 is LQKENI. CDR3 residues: CASSSTTGGGQPQHF. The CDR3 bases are TGTGCCAGCTCATCAACGACAGGGGGGGGTCAGCCCCAGCATTTT. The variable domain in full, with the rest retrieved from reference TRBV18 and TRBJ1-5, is NAGVMQNPRHLVRRRGQEARLRCSPMKGHSHVYWYRQLPEEGLKFMVYLQKENIIDESGMPKERFSAEFPKEGPSILRIQQVVRGDSAAYFCASSSTTGGGQPQHFGDGTRLSIL.

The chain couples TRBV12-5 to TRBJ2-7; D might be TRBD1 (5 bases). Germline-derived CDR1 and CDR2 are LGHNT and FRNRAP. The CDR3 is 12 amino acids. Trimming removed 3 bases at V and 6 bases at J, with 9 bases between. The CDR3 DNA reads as TGTGCTAGTGGTTTACAGGATGGCGAGCAGTACTTC. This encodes CASGLQDGEQYF.

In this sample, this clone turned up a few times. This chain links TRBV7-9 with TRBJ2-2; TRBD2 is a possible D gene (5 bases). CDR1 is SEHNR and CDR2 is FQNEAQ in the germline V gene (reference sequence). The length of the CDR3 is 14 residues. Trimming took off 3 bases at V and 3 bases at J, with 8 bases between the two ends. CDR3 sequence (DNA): TGTGCCAGCAGCTTGACTACGGACACCGGGGAGCTGTTTTTT. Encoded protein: CASSLTTDTGELFF.

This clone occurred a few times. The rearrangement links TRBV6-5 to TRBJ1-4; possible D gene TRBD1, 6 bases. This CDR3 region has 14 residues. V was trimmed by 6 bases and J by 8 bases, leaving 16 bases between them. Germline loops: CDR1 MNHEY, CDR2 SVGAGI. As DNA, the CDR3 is TGTGCCAGCAGGACCGGGAGGGGGGAGGAAAAACTGTTTTTT. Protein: CASRTGRGEEKLFF.

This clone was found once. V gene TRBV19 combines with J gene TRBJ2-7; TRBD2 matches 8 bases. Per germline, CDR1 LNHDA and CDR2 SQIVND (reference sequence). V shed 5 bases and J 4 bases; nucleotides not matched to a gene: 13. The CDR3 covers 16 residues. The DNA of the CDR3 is TGTGCCAGTAGTCCAAGACTAGTCGGGGGGGTATACGAGCAGTACTTC. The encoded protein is CASSPRLVGGVYEQYF.

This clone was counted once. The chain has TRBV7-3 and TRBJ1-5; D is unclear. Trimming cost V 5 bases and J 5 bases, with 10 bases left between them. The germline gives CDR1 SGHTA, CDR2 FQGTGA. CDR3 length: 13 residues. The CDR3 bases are TGTGCCAGCAGCACCGAACCGGATCAGCCCCAGCATTTT. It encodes CASSTEPDQPQHF.

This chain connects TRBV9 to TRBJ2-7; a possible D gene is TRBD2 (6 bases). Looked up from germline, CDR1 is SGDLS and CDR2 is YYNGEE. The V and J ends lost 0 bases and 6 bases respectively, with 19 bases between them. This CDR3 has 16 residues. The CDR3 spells CASSVGGGETTVEQYF. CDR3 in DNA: TGTGCCAGCAGCGTAGGCGGCGGGGAGACGACTGTCGAGCAGTACTTC.

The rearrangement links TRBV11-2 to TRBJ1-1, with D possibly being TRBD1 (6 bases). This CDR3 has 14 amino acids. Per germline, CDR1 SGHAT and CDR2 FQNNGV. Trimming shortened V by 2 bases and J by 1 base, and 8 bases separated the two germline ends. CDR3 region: CASSLSGENTEAFF. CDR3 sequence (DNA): TGTGCCAGCAGCTTATCAGGGGAGAACACTGAAGCTTTCTTT. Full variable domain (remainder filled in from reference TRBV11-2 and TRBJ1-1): EAGVAQSPRYKIIEKRQSVAFWCNPISGHATLYWYQQILGQGPKLLIQFQNNGVVDDSQLPKDRFSAERLKGVDSTLKIQPAKLEDSAVYLCASSLSGENTEAFFGQGTRLTVV.

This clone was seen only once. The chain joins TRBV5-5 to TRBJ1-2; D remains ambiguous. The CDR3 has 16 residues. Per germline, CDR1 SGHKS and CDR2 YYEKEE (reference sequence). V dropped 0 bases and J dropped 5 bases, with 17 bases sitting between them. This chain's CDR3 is CASSLGRGTAGYGYTF. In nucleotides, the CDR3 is TGTGCCAGCAGCTTGGGCCGCGGCACCGCCGGATATGGCTACACCTTC.

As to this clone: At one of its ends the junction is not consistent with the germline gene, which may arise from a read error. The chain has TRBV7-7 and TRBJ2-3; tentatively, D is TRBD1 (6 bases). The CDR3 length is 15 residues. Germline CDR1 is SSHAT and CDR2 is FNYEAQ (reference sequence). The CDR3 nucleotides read TGTGCTAGCAGCTTTGAGCCCACAGGGACAGATACGCAGTATTTT. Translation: CASSFEPTGTDTQYF.

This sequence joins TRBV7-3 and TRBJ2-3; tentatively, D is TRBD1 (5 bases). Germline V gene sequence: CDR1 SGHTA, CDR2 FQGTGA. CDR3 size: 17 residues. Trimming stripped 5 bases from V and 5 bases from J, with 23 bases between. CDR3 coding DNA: TGTGCCAGCAGCCCCATCGGACATGTGGGGCGCGAAGATACGCAGTATTTT. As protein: CASSPIGHVGREDTQYF.

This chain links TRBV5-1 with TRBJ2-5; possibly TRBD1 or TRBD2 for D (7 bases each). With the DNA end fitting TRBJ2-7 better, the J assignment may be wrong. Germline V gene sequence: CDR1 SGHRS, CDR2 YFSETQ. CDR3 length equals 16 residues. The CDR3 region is CASRLGGGFTTYEQYF. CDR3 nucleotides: TGCGCCAGCCGTTTGGGAGGGGGCTTCACTACCTACGAGCAGTACTTC.

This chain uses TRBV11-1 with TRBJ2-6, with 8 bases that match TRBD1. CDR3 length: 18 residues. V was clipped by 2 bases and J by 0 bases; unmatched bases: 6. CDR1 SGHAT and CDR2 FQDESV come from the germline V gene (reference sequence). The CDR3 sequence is CASSLSTGVISGANVLTF. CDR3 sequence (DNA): TGTGCCAGCAGCTTATCGACAGGGGTTATCTCTGGGGCCAACGTCCTGACTTTC.